Listed below are T cell receptor beta chains from one sample, sequenced in a study of T cell repertoires in cytomegalovirus infection. One entry per CDR3 protein results from TCRdb running MiXCR on the reads. The profile shows some 280,000 distinct CDR3 sequences, roughly an eighth of them singletons. Sequenced input: PBMCs. All receptors come from a human donor in good health (CMV status not recorded). Some clones in this sample may be carry-over from other donors' samples. Each CDR3 is given with its conserved first and last residue. The order of the fields is clone size, V gene, D gene, J gene, CDR3 protein, CDR3 DNA. D genes are given only for firm matches. Some rows mark clone size as missing; the rest say once, few, many or name a class of expanded clone.

>many|TRBV11-2|TRBD1|TRBJ1-1
CASSLLQGAGTEAFF
TGTGCCAGCAGCTTGCTACAGGGGGCAGGGACTGAAGCTTTCTTT
>many|TRBV6-5|NA|TRBJ2-3
CASSYSGYHPTDTQYF
TGTGCCAGCAGTTACTCGGGCTACCATCCCACAGATACGCAGTATTTT
>NA|TRBV20-1|NA|TRBJ2-1
CSARDHSYNEQFF
TGCAGTGCCCGGGACCACTCCTACAATGAGCAGTTCTTC
>many|TRBV20-1|TRBD2|TRBJ2-3
CSASRSGGAYDTQYF
TGCAGTGCTAGTCGCAGCGGGGGGGCCTATGATACGCAGTATTTT
>few|TRBV29-1|TRBD1|TRBJ1-4
CSVGDRTNEKLFF
TGCAGCGTTGGGGACAGAACTAATGAAAAACTGTTTTTT
>NA|TRBV2|NA|TRBJ2-5
CASSARLVLETQYF
TGTGCCAGCAGTGCAAGACTAGTATTAGAGACCCAGTACTTC
>few|TRBV2|TRBD1|TRBJ1-4
CASSKRQGAEKKLFF
TGTGCCAGCAGCAAAAGACAGGGGGCGGAAAAAAAACTGTTTTTT
>few|TRBV20-1|TRBD2|TRBJ2-7
CSARGREVAYEQYF
TGCAGTGCTAGAGGGCGGGAGGTTGCCTACGAGCAGTACTTC
>NA|TRBV20-1|NA|TRBJ2-5
CSASGPPWVETQYF
TGCAGTGCTAGCGGACCCCCGTGGGTAGAGACCCAGTACTTC
>NA|TRBV3-1|NA|TRBJ1-5
CASSLRSPQGDQPQHF
TGTGCCAGCAGCCTTCGTTCCCCGCAGGGAGATCAGCCCCAGCATTTT
>many|TRBV7-3|NA|TRBJ2-1
CASSLGTGTAYNEQFF
TGTGCCAGCAGCTTAGGGACCGGGACGGCCTACAATGAGCAGTTCTTC
>NA|TRBV20-1|TRBD2|TRBJ2-3
CSARKPERGNSRDTQYF
TGCAGTGCTAGAAAACCAGAGCGGGGGAACTCACGAGATACGCAGTATTTT
>few|TRBV5-1|NA|TRBJ1-1
CASSGEMNTEAFF
TGCGCCAGCAGCGGGGAGATGAACACTGAAGCTTTCTTT
>NA|TRBV20-1|NA|TRBJ2-7
CSATQGPYEQYF
TGCAGTGCTACTCAGGGACCCTACGAGCAGTACTTC
>NA|TRBV6-5|NA|TRBJ1-1
CASSSKPGRTEAFF
TGTGCCAGCAGTTCGAAACCGGGGAGAACTGAAGCTTTCTTT
>many|TRBV2|NA|TRBJ2-7
CASSASRAATYEQYF
TGTGCCAGCAGTGCCTCAAGGGCGGCTACCTACGAGCAGTACTTC
>NA|TRBV6-5|TRBD2|TRBJ2-7
CAITKVGGRSRERYF
TGTGCCATCACCAAGGTGGGAGGGAGGAGTAGGGAGCGGTACTTC
>many|TRBV7-8|NA|TRBJ2-5
CASSLPGLAAQYF
TGTGCCAGCAGCTTACCAGGCCTCGCGGCCCAGTACTTC
>once|TRBV29-1|TRBD2|TRBJ2-1
CSVAHGRASNEQFF
TGCAGCGTGGCTCACGGGAGGGCTTCCAATGAGCAGTTCTTC
>few|TRBV27|NA|TRBJ2-7
CASRETGRYEQYF
TGTGCCAGCCGGGAGACAGGGAGGTACGAGCAGTACTTC
>once|TRBV7-6|TRBD2|TRBJ2-5
CASSPGPGLAGVETQYF
TGTGCCAGCAGCCCCGGACCGGGACTAGCGGGAGTGGAGACCCAGTACTTC
>NA|TRBV28|NA|TRBJ2-7
CASSLIAYEQYF
TGTGCCAGCAGTTTAATTGCCTACGAGCAGTACTTC
>NA|TRBV4-1|NA|TRBJ1-5
CASSARTEFGNQPQHF
TGCGCCAGCAGCGCTCGGACGGAGTTCGGCAATCAGCCCCAGCATTTT
>many|TRBV25-1|NA|TRBJ2-2
CASKGVGGTGELFF
TGTGCCAGCAAAGGGGTGGGGGGCACCGGGGAGCTGTTTTTT
>many|TRBV7-8|NA|TRBJ1-1
CASSLPTGLGTEAFF
TGTGCCAGCAGCTTACCTACAGGGTTGGGTACTGAAGCTTTCTTT
>NA|TRBV19|TRBD1|TRBJ2-7
CASSSRTGHEQYF
TGTGCCAGTAGTTCCCGGACAGGCCACGAGCAGTACTTC
>NA|TRBV20-1|NA|TRBJ2-7
CSARNGGYEQYF
TGCAGTGCTAGGAACGGGGGCTACGAGCAGTACTTC
>few|TRBV7-9|NA|TRBJ2-6
CASSLPLVSGANVLTF
TGTGCCAGCAGCTTACCGCTGGTTTCTGGGGCCAACGTCCTGACTTTC
>NA|TRBV5-4|NA|TRBJ2-6
CASGLQGSSGANVLTF
TGTGCCAGCGGGCTCCAGGGGTCCTCTGGGGCCAACGTCCTGACTTTC
>NA|TRBV20-1|TRBD1|TRBJ2-1
CSGSGQGYNEQFF
TGCAGTGGATCGGGACAGGGTTACAATGAGCAGTTCTTC
>many|TRBV12-3/TRBV12-4|NA|TRBJ2-7
CASRDSTYEQYF
TGTGCCAGCAGGGACAGCACCTACGAGCAGTACTTC
>NA|TRBV20-1|TRBD1|TRBJ2-4
CSAREDRVAKNIQYF
TGCAGTGCTAGAGAGGACAGGGTAGCCAAAAACATTCAGTACTTC
>NA|TRBV28|NA|TRBJ2-3
CASKSAAGRGADTQYF
TGTGCCAGCAAATCAGCCGCGGGACGCGGGGCAGATACGCAGTATTTT
>many|TRBV6-1|NA|TRBJ2-1
CATSGGGLGEQFF
TGTGCCACCTCCGGGGGCGGTCTGGGTGAGCAGTTCTTC
>NA|TRBV7-2|NA|TRBJ1-5
CASSIGLNQPQHF
TGTGCCAGCAGCATCGGACTGAATCAGCCCCAGCATTTT
>few|TRBV5-4|NA|TRBJ1-1
CASSVVNTEAFF
TGTGCCAGCAGCGTGGTTAACACTGAAGCTTTCTTT
>few|TRBV20-1|NA|TRBJ2-1
CSATSLSSHEQFF
TGCAGTGCAACTAGCCTCAGCAGCCATGAGCAGTTCTTC
>NA|TRBV7-9|NA|TRBJ1-2
CASSLEVLGYGYTF
TGTGCCAGCAGCTTAGAGGTTCTGGGCTATGGCTACACCTTC
>many|TRBV6-2/TRBV6-3|NA|TRBJ2-1
CASRRASGFHEQFF
TGTGCCAGCAGGCGAGCCTCAGGGTTCCATGAGCAGTTCTTC
>many|TRBV29-1|NA|TRBJ1-1
CSVEGQVNTEAFF
TGCAGCGTTGAGGGTCAGGTGAACACTGAAGCTTTCTTT
>few|TRBV7-6|TRBD1|TRBJ2-5
CASSLPDRALDRGHLETQYF
TGTGCCAGCAGCTTACCAGACCGCGCTCTCGACAGGGGGCATCTTGAGACCCAGTACTTC
>many|TRBV20-1|NA|TRBJ1-2
CSARTPGGSWGGNYGYTF
TGCAGTGCTAGAACCCCGGGGGGGAGTTGGGGCGGGAACTATGGCTACACCTTC
>NA|TRBV20-1|NA|TRBJ2-3
CSARDWGGSTDTQYF
TGCAGTGCTAGAGATTGGGGCGGGAGCACAGATACGCAGTATTTT
>many|TRBV7-2|NA|TRBJ2-2
CASSWQTISAGELFF
TGTGCCAGCAGCTGGCAGACTATTAGTGCCGGGGAGCTGTTTTTT
>many|TRBV6-5|TRBD1|TRBJ1-6
CASSWGTGRDSPLHF
TGTGCCAGCAGTTGGGGGACAGGCAGGGACTCACCCCTCCACTTT
>few|TRBV28|NA|TRBJ2-7
CASSLEPGAYEQYF
TGTGCCAGCAGTTTAGAACCGGGTGCCTACGAGCAGTACTTC
>few|TRBV29-1|TRBD1|TRBJ1-2
CSVSGTGPYGYTF
TGCAGCGTTTCCGGGACAGGCCCCTATGGCTACACCTTC
>many|TRBV7-2|NA|TRBJ2-1
CASRNRDNEQFF
TGTGCCAGCCGAAACCGGGACAACGAGCAGTTCTTC
>few|TRBV2|TRBD1|TRBJ1-1
CASMPTGGKTEAFF
TGTGCCAGCATGCCGACAGGGGGCAAGACTGAAGCTTTCTTT
>few|TRBV10-3|NA|TRBJ2-5
CAISAKLADVGETQYF
TGTGCCATCAGTGCGAAACTAGCTGACGTAGGAGAGACCCAGTACTTC
>many|TRBV7-6|TRBD2|TRBJ2-5
CASSLAASGQQETQYF
TGTGCCAGCAGCTTAGCGGCTAGCGGACAACAAGAGACCCAGTACTTC
>few|TRBV7-9|TRBD1|TRBJ2-7
CASSLMGQTYEQYF
TGTGCCAGCAGCTTAATGGGACAGACCTACGAGCAGTACTTC
>many|TRBV7-2|NA|TRBJ2-7
CASSLLNSVYSYEQYF
TGTGCCAGCAGCTTGTTAAATAGCGTTTACTCCTACGAGCAGTACTTC